This T cell receptor (beta chain) derives from a study of blood T cell repertoires in COVID-19. Those enrolled in Seattle joined during active infection and were followed longitudinally afterward. Per the study methods: Scientists estimated how many nucleated cells there were by amplifying reference gene primers. Assay used: immunoSEQ multiplex PCR; TCRdb lists only in-frame clones, some missing. The DNA gave D and trimming, while V, J and clone size come from that table. The sample contains about 140,000 clones, less than 90% of which appear only once. The clonotype comes from a human donor with COVID-19, enrolled during active disease. The donor label of this sample is uncertain. Material for sequencing was peripheral blood.

This CDR3 reads CASSGGTGVGLDGYTF. Here the CDR3 DNA reads TGTGCCAGCAGTGGCGGGACAGGGGTTGGTCTTGATGGCTACACCTTC. The rearrangement links TRBV27 to TRBJ1-2, with 10 bases aligning to TRBD1. Trimming took 5 bases from V and 6 from J; bases not matched to a gene: 12. CDR1 and CDR2 from the germline V gene are MNHEY and SMNVEV (reference sequence). The CDR3 is 16 residues long.